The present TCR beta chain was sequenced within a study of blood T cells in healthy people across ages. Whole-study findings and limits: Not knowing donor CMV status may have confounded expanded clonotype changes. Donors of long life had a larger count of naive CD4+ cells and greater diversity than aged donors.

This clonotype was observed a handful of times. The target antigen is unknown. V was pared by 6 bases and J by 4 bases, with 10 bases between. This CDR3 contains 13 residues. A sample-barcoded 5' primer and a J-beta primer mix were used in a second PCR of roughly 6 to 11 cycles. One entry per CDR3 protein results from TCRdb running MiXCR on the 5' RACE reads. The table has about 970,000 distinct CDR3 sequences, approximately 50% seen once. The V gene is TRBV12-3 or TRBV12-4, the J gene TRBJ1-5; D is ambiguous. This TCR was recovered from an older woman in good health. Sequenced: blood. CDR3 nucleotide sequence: TGTGCCAGCAGCCCGGGGATTAATCAGCCCCAGCATTTT. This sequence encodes CASSPGINQPQHF.